The clone carrying this T cell receptor (beta chain) was seen many times. The target antigen is unknown. The data derive from a study of T cells in Graves' hyperthyroidism and ophthalmopathy. Findings of the study overall: Stable hyperthyroidism and ophthalmopathy were separated using 13 V-J signatures.

Amplification of TCR beta CDR3 regions was performed using RNA transcripts as template. With the HTBI primer set, the TCR CDR3 went through a first round of RT-PCR. TCRdb re-derived calls from the multiplex PCR reads in MiXCR, one entry per CDR3 protein. The sample holds around 400,000 distinct CDR3 sequences, less than 20% seen once. CDR1 and CDR2 (germline): SGHTA, FQGNSA. CDR3 length: 19 amino acids. The trim removed 5 bases at V and 0 bases at J, leaving 12 bases unmatched. The chain combines TRBV7-2 with TRBJ2-3; 12 bases are shared with TRBD2. Sequencing was done on a sample of blood. The clonotype comes from a woman between 18 and 29 years old with Graves' hyperthyroidism that later progressed to Graves' ophthalmopathy. Written as DNA, the CDR3 is TGTGCCAGCAGCCCCCGACTAGCGGGAGTGGTGGGCAGCACAGATACGCAGTATTTT. It yields the protein CASSPRLAGVVGSTDTQYF.